What follows are 26 T cell receptor beta chains derived from one specimen sequenced in a study of T cells in Graves' hyperthyroidism and ophthalmopathy. Amplification yielded TCR beta CDR3 regions, with RNA transcripts as the source. A set of HTBI primers served as the primers for a first-round RT-PCR of the TCR CDR3. TCRdb re-called the multiplex PCR reads through MiXCR, storing one row per CDR3 protein. The table has approximately 400,000 distinct CDR3 sequences, less than 20% seen once. The specimen sequenced was blood. The receptor set was obtained from a woman under 30 with Graves' hyperthyroidism.

This clonotype has at least ten counts. The chain is built from TRBV28 and TRBJ1-2; D unresolved. The CDR3 spans 17 residues. V lost 2 bases and J 2 bases, leaving 18 bases between the germline ends. CDR1 is MDHEN, CDR2 SYDVKM, per germline. This CDR3 reads CASSLGGSPLQNYGYTF. The CDR3 nucleotides are TGTGCCAGCAGTTTAGGCGGCAGTCCCCTCCAAAACTATGGCTACACCTTC.

At least ten counts were recorded for this clonotype. The V and J genes are TRBV13 and TRBJ2-2; D possibly corresponds to TRBD1 (6 bases). Germline loops: CDR1 PRHDT, CDR2 FYEKMQ (reference sequence). Trimming pared 5 bases from V and 6 bases from J, leaving 10 bases between. The CDR3 sequence is 13 residues long. The CDR3 DNA is TGTGCCAGCAGCATTTGGACAGCCGGGGAGCTGTTTTTT. Amino acid sequence: CASSIWTAGELFF.

The V call is TRBV24-1, the J call TRBJ2-1, with 8 bases lining up with TRBD2. The CDR3 contains 14 residues. Germline-derived CDR1 and CDR2 are KGHDR and SFDVKD. J was trimmed by 5 bases and V by 7 bases; bases with no gene match: 6. CDR3 in amino acids: CATRTGLGDNEQFF. The CDR3 DNA reads TGTGCCACCAGAACGGGACTAGGGGACAATGAGCAGTTCTTC.

This clonotype was counted many times. The chain links TRBV12-3 or TRBV12-4 to TRBJ2-1, with 11 positions matching TRBD2. Trimming cost V 1 base and J 6 bases; bases outside gene matches: 11. The CDR3 length is 18 residues. Here the CDR3 reads CASSLGGAGGTSGNEQFF. CDR3 nucleotides: TGTGCCAGCAGTTTAGGGGGGGCCGGCGGGACTAGCGGCAATGAGCAGTTCTTC.

The chain carries TRBV6-1 and TRBJ1-4; tentative D call: TRBD1 (6 bases). Germline lookup yields CDR1 MNHNS and CDR2 SASEGT. CDR3 length: 14 amino acids. V lost 6 bases and J lost 4, with 12 bases in between. CDR3 residues: CASSPGAFNEKLFF. DNA of the CDR3: TGTGCCAGCAGCCCAGGGGCCTTTAATGAAAAACTGTTTTTT.

This clonotype was detected only a few times. The chain is built from TRBV10-3 and TRBJ2-3; TRBD2 agrees at 9 bases. With 6 bases clipped from V and 0 bases from J, the junction kept 13 bases outside the gene matches. The CDR3 runs 18 residues. Germline CDR1 reads ENHRY; CDR2 reads SYGVKD. This chain's CDR3 is CAIRALSGGITSTDTQYF. The CDR3 DNA is TGTGCCATCAGGGCCCTCAGCGGGGGGATCACTAGCACAGATACGCAGTATTTT.

This clonotype came up many times. The chain links TRBV3-1 to TRBJ2-1; 11 bases align to TRBD2. The germline V gene encodes CDR1 LGHDT and CDR2 YNNKEL (reference sequence). CDR3 length equals 16 residues. V lost 0 bases and J lost 9; bases outside the gene matches: 7. This CDR3 reads CASSQDPSSGRTEQFF. For the CDR3, the DNA is TGTGCCAGCAGCCAAGATCCTTCTAGCGGGAGGACTGAGCAGTTCTTC.

This clonotype was found many times. The rearrangement uses TRBV20-1 and TRBJ2-7, with a weak D call TRBD1 (5 bases). This CDR3 is built from 12 residues. Germline V gives CDR1 DFQATT, CDR2 SNEGSKA (reference sequence). Between the trimmed V and J ends, which lost 2 bases and 4 bases, there was a span of 9 bases. The CDR3 sequence: CSARKQEYEQYF. CDR3 DNA: TGCAGTGCTAGAAAACAGGAGTACGAGCAGTACTTC.

A few counts support this clonotype. The chain carries TRBV9 and TRBJ1-1; tentatively, D is TRBD1 (6 bases). The CDR3 has 15 residues. CDR1 and CDR2 (germline): SGDLS, YYNGEE. V was shortened by 4 bases and J by 4 bases, with 17 bases between the two germline ends. The CDR3 here is CASSPPTGASTEAFF. As DNA, the CDR3 is TGTGCCAGCAGCCCGCCGACAGGAGCGAGCACTGAAGCTTTCTTT.

The chain joins TRBV4-1 to TRBJ2-7; D is uncertain. The V end lost 3 bases, the J end lost 4 bases, and 13 bases lay between the germline ends. The germline gives CDR1 MGHRA, CDR2 YSYEKL. This CDR3 spans 14 amino acids. The CDR3 DNA reads as TGCGCCAGCAGCCAGCATCTGGAAGGGTACGAGCAGTACTTC. Amino acid sequence: CASSQHLEGYEQYF.

Comments on this clonotype: A read error is possible here, since a much larger clone lies one base away. The CDR3 reads CTSSPALPGTGSGYTF. DNA of the CDR3: TGTACCAGCTCACCTGCCCTTCCCGGGACAGGGAGTGGCTACACCTTC. The rearrangement links TRBV18 to TRBJ1-2, with 9 bases aligning to TRBD1. Per germline, CDR1 KGHSH and CDR2 LQKENI. The CDR3 length is 16 residues.

Ten or more counts support this clonotype. The chain employs TRBV20-1 and TRBJ2-3; 11 bases are shared with TRBD2. The CDR3 totals 17 residues. Germline V CDR1 and CDR2: DFQATT, SNEGSKA (reference sequence). V was pared by 2 bases and J by 2 bases, with 9 bases of the junction left unmatched. CDR3 amino acids: CSARSIAGGRDTDTQYF. The CDR3 region has the DNA TGCAGTGCTAGATCTATAGCGGGGGGGCGTGACACAGATACGCAGTATTTT.

The genes are TRBV6-1 and TRBJ2-5, with D perhaps TRBD2 (6 bases). Trimming shortened V by 5 bases and J by 2 bases, and 21 bases separated the two germline ends. The CDR3 contains 17 residues. CDR1 and CDR2 (germline): MNHNS, SASEGT. CDR3 sequence: CASSPGLPGLEQETQYF. CDR3 nucleotides: TGTGCCAGCAGTCCCGGGTTACCGGGACTGGAACAAGAGACCCAGTACTTC.

The chain couples TRBV4-1 to TRBJ2-3; 8 positions agree with TRBD2. CDR1 and CDR2 (germline): MGHRA, YSYEKL. Trimming took 4 bases from V and 6 from J; bases not matched to a gene: 12. The CDR3 runs to 16 residues. Here the CDR3 reads CASSPPGGETFDTQYF. In nucleotides, the CDR3 is TGCGCCAGCAGCCCCCCGGGGGGGGAGACGTTCGATACGCAGTATTTT.

This clonotype has at least ten counts. The V gene is TRBV20-1, the J gene TRBJ1-4; TRBD1 matches at 9 bases. The CDR3 loop spans 14 amino acids. Per the germline V gene, CDR1 is DFQATT and CDR2 is SNEGSKA (reference sequence). The ends lost 5 bases at V and 2 bases at J; junction bases unmatched: 3. CDR3 coding DNA: TGCAGTGCTTGGACAGGGGCGACTAATGAAAAACTGTTTTTT. Translation gives CSAWTGATNEKLFF.

This clonotype was recorded at least ten times. Here the CDR3 DNA reads TGCGCCAGCAGCGGGACGGCTAGCTCTGGGGCCAACGTCCTGACTTTC. Protein sequence: CASSGTASSGANVLTF. The chain uses TRBV5-1 and TRBJ2-6; the D call may be TRBD1 or TRBD2 (5 bases each). The CDR3 has 16 residues. Trimming pared 4 bases from V and 0 bases from J, leaving 11 bases between. Germline V CDR1 and CDR2: SGHRS, YFSETQ.

This clonotype has more than one count but fewer than ten. This may stem from a read error, because a much larger clone lies one nucleotide away. The chain carries TRBV11-3 and TRBJ2-3; D is uncertain. The CDR3 runs to 14 residues. Germline V gene sequence: CDR1 SGHNT, CDR2 YENEEA. This CDR3 reads CASGLDASTDTQYF. CDR3 DNA: TGTGCCAGCGGCTTAGATGCAAGCACAGATACGCAGTATTTT.

The rearrangement uses TRBV6-2 or TRBV6-3 and TRBJ2-3; tentatively, D is TRBD2 (5 bases). The germline V and J ends were trimmed by 6 bases and 2 bases, with 18 bases remaining between them. The CDR3 has 16 residues. Germline CDR1 and CDR2: MNHEY and SVGEGT. In DNA form, the CDR3 reads TGTGCCAGCAGCCTCCTCGGCCCGGGAAACACAGATACGCAGTATTTT. This gives the protein CASSLLGPGNTDTQYF.

This clonotype was detected a few times. The genes are TRBV5-8 and TRBJ2-7; D unresolved. The CDR3 covers 14 residues. Germline V gene lookup returns CDR1 SGHTS and CDR2 YDEGEE. Trimming cost V 0 bases and J 3 bases, with 10 bases left between them. The CDR3 coding sequence is TGTGCCAGCAGCTTGGCCAACGGAAACTACGAGCAGTACTTC. It specifies CASSLANGNYEQYF.

This clonotype was recorded at least ten times. V usage is TRBV2 and J usage is TRBJ2-7; perhaps TRBD1 as D (5 bases). The CDR3 has 16 residues. The V end was cut by 2 bases, the J end by 3 bases, with 17 bases between. Germline V CDR1 and CDR2: SNHLY, FYNNEI. CDR3 loop: CASSEMGPRANYEQYF. The CDR3 DNA reads TGTGCCAGCAGTGAAATGGGGCCGAGAGCCAACTACGAGCAGTACTTC.

The V and J genes are TRBV24-1 and TRBJ2-7; the D gene is possibly TRBD2 (6 bases). V was clipped by 5 bases and J by 6 bases, with 10 bases between them. Germline V gene data show CDR1 as KGHDR and CDR2 as SFDVKD. The CDR3 extends over 12 amino acids. The CDR3 DNA reads TGTGCCACCAGTGCCGGGACTTTCGAGCAGTACTTC. It yields the protein CATSAGTFEQYF.

This clonotype was seen repeatedly, ten times or more. The chain carries TRBV7-9 and TRBJ2-1; no reliable D call. Trimming cost V 7 bases and J 12 bases, with 16 bases left between them. This CDR3 comprises 12 residues. The germline V gene has CDR1 SEHNR and CDR2 FQNEAQ (reference sequence). This chain's CDR3 is CASNRAYEVQFF. In DNA form, the CDR3 reads TGTGCCAGCAACCGAGCTTATGAGGTGCAGTTCTTC.

With regard to this clonotype: A read error may produce the germline difference seen at one junction end. The V gene is TRBV5-1, the J gene TRBJ2-1; no reliable D call. Germline CDR1 is SGHRS and CDR2 is YFSETQ. This CDR3 is built from 13 residues. The CDR3 loop reads CASSLVTLGEQLF. The DNA of the CDR3 is TGCGCCAGCAGCTTGGTAACCTTAGGTGAGCAGCTCTTC. Full variable domain (missing parts from reference TRBV5-1 and TRBJ2-1): KAGVTQTPRYLIKTRGQQVTLSCSPISGHRSVSWYQQTPGQGLQFLFEYFSETQRNKGNFPGRFSGRQFSNSRSEMNVSTLELGDSALYLCASSLVTLGEQLFGPGTRLTVL.

The sample holds many counts of this clonotype. The rearrangement links TRBV2 to TRBJ1-2; TRBD1 matches at 10 bases. The germline gives CDR1 SNHLY, CDR2 FYNNEI. V dropped 6 bases and J dropped 8; count of bases not matched to a gene: 9. This CDR3 region has 14 residues. The DNA of the CDR3 is TGTGCCAGCAGAGACGCGGACAGGGGGGGAGGCTACACCTTC. Translating gives CASRDADRGGGYTF.

The table lists this clonotype with many counts. The gene calls are TRBV5-5 and TRBJ2-7; D not certain. There are 15 residues in the CDR3. V lost 3 bases and J lost 0, with 13 bases in between. Germline CDR1 is SGHKS and CDR2 is YYEKEE (reference sequence). CDR3 amino acids: CASSYKGGTSYEQYF. DNA for the CDR3: TGTGCCAGCAGCTATAAGGGCGGTACCTCCTACGAGCAGTACTTC. The full variable domain, in which reference TRBV5-5 and TRBJ2-7 provide the parts outside the CDR3, is DAGVTQSPTHLIKTRGQQVTLRCSPISGHKSVSWYQQVLGQGPQFIFQYYEKEERGRGNFPDRFSARQFPNYSSELNVNALLLGDSALYLCASSYKGGTSYEQYFGPGTRLTVT.

This rearrangement joins TRBV12-3 or TRBV12-4 to TRBJ2-5; 7 nucleotides line up with TRBD2. Unmatched junction bases numbered 6, after V lost 7 bases and J lost 7 bases. The CDR3 runs 12 residues. CDR3 in amino acids: CASTWGGGTQYF. In DNA, the CDR3 is TGTGCCAGCACGTGGGGGGGGGGGACCCAGTACTTC.